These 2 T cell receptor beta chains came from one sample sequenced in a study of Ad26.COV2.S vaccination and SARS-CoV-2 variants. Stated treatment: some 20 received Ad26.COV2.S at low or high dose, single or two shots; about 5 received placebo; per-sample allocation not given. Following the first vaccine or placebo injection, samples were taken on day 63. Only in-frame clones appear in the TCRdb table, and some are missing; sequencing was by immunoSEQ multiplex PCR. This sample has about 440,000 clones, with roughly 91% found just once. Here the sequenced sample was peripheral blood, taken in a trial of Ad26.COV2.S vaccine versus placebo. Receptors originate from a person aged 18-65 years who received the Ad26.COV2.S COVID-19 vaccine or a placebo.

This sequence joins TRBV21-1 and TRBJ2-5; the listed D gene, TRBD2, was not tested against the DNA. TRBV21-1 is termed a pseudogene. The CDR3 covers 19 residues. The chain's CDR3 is CASSKDRTDGLADQETQYF. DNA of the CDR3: TGTGCCAGCAGCAAAGACAGGACAGACGGACTAGCGGACCAAGAGACCCAGTACTTC.

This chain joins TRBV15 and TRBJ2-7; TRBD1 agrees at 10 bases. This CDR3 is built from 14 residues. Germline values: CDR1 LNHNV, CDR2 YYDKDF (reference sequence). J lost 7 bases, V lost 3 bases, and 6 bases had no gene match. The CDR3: CATSRRQGAWEQYF. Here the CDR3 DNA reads TGTGCCACCAGCAGGCGACAGGGGGCCTGGGAGCAGTACTTC.